Below, one T cell receptor beta chain is given with its context. Clones were read by immunoSEQ multiplex PCR, and TCRdb kept only the in-frame ones, dropping some. This table holds over 200,000 clones, about 86% found once. The data stem from a study of blood T cell repertoires in COVID-19. This CDR3 region has 14 residues. Germline V gene lookup returns CDR1 MNHEY and CDR2 SMNVEV (reference sequence). Trimming took off 3 bases at V and 2 bases at J, with 10 bases between the two ends. This chain connects TRBV27 to TRBJ2-5; D call uncertain. This receptor was taken from an elderly man with acute or convalescent COVID-19. Material for sequencing was peripheral blood. The CDR3 is CASSFGQTQETQYF. CDR3 coding DNA: TGTGCCAGCAGTTTTGGCCAGACTCAAGAGACCCAGTACTTC.